Shown below are 13 T cell receptor beta chains from a single sample sequenced in a study of OX40 agonist ivuxolimab in advanced cancers. The method was immunoSEQ multiplex PCR; TCRdb's version includes in-frame clones alone and lacks a portion of them. The sample has roughly 60,000 clones, roughly 85% seen once. This material consisted of CD4+ or CD8+ T cells sorted from blood, taken in a trial of the OX40 agonist ivuxolimab. The receptor source for this set is an adult with an advanced solid tumor such as melanoma, head and neck, liver or kidney cancer.

The gene calls are TRBV5-1 and TRBJ2-1, with 8 nucleotides matching TRBD1. This CDR3 region has 14 residues. The trim removed 4 bases at V and 6 bases at J, leaving 6 bases unmatched. The germline gives CDR1 SGHRS, CDR2 YFSETQ. The CDR3 loop is CASSPGQGGNEQFF. CDR3 nucleotides: TGCGCCAGCAGCCCCGGACAGGGTGGCAATGAGCAGTTCTTC. The whole variable domain, filled in from reference TRBV5-1 and TRBJ2-1, reads KAGVTQTPRYLIKTRGQQVTLSCSPISGHRSVSWYQQTPGQGLQFLFEYFSETQRNKGNFPGRFSGRQFSNSRSEMNVSTLELGDSALYLCASSPGQGGNEQFFGPGTRLTVL.

V gene TRBV30 combines with J gene TRBJ2-2; D is unclear. Germline CDR1 is GTSNPN and CDR2 is SVGIG (reference sequence). The CDR3 length is 15 residues. V lost 4 bases and J 5 bases, leaving 17 bases between the germline ends. CDR3 region: CAWIRSDSSTGELFF. CDR3 DNA sequence: TGTGCCTGGATAAGGTCCGATTCGTCGACCGGGGAGCTGTTTTTT. The full variable domain, rest sourced from reference TRBV30 and TRBJ2-2, is SQTIHQWPATLVQPVGSPLSLECTVEGTSNPNLYWYRQAAGRGLQLLFYSVGIGQISSEVPQNLSASRPQDRQFILSSKKLLLSDSGFYLCAWIRSDSSTGELFFGEGSRLTVL.

V and J are TRBV19 and TRBJ1-2; 7 bases map to TRBD1. Germline CDR1 LNHDA, CDR2 SQIVND (reference sequence). V lost 6 bases to trimming and J lost 4 bases; unmatched junction nucleotides: 20. CDR3 size: 18 residues. This CDR3 is CASRTIIQGIPLGYGYTF. Here the CDR3 DNA reads TGTGCCAGTAGGACTATCATACAGGGGATACCTCTAGGCTATGGCTACACCTTC.

The rearrangement uses TRBV4-2 and TRBJ1-2; D is undetermined. V lost 0 bases, J lost 7 bases, and 12 bases lay in between. The CDR3 runs 14 residues. Germline lookup yields CDR1 LGHNA and CDR2 YNFKEQ. The chain's CDR3 is CASSQESGTTGYTF. CDR3 sequence (DNA): TGTGCCAGCAGCCAAGAATCGGGCACTACTGGCTACACCTTC.

The chain couples TRBV11-1 to TRBJ2-3, with D uncertain. CDR1 and CDR2 (germline): SGHAT, FQDESV (reference sequence). The CDR3 is made up of 13 amino acids. The V gene lost 2 bases and the J gene lost 2 bases, with 5 bases spanning the gap. DNA for the CDR3: TGTGCCAGCAGCTTAACGCTCACAGATACGCAGTATTTT. This sequence encodes CASSLTLTDTQYF. The whole variable domain, filled in from reference TRBV11-1 and TRBJ2-3, reads EAEVAQSPRYKITEKSQAVAFWCDPISGHATLYWYRQILGQGPELLVQFQDESVVDDSQLPKDRFSAERLKGVDSTLKIQPAELGDSAMYLCASSLTLTDTQYFGPGTRLTVL.

This clone has a single count. The chain joins TRBV18 to TRBJ2-1; TRBD1 matches at 11 bases. V shed 2 bases, J shed 5 bases, and the junction held 5 bases outside the gene matches. This CDR3 is built from 16 residues. Per the germline V gene, CDR1 is KGHSH and CDR2 is LQKENI. CDR3: CASSPVGTGGNNEQFF. The DNA of the CDR3 is TGTGCCAGCTCACCAGTTGGGACAGGGGGGAACAATGAGCAGTTCTTC. Variable domain in full (rest from reference TRBV18 and TRBJ2-1): NAGVMQNPRHLVRRRGQEARLRCSPMKGHSHVYWYRQLPEEGLKFMVYLQKENIIDESGMPKERFSAEFPKEGPSILRIQQVVRGDSAAYFCASSPVGTGGNNEQFFGPGTRLTVL.

This chain joins TRBV7-2 and TRBJ2-1; 11 nucleotides line up with TRBD2. This CDR3 is built from 15 residues. V lost 1 base, J lost 8 bases, and 4 bases stayed unmatched. Germline assignment: CDR1 SGHTA and CDR2 FQGNSA. The chain's CDR3 is CASSLGVLAGDEQFF. In DNA form, the CDR3 reads TGTGCCAGCAGCTTAGGTGTACTAGCGGGAGATGAGCAGTTCTTC.

The chain is built from TRBV14 and TRBJ2-7; D unclear. The germline gives CDR1 SGHDN, CDR2 FVKESK. CDR3 size: 13 residues. Deletions cut 0 bases from V and 4 bases from J, with 7 bases between. The CDR3 sequence: CASSQDVYYEQYF. The CDR3 region has the DNA TGTGCCAGCAGCCAAGATGTATATTACGAGCAGTACTTC.

The J gene is TRBJ2-7, the V gene TRBV5-6; D is undetermined. CDR3 size: 12 residues. The germline gives CDR1 SGHDT, CDR2 YYEEEE. V was clipped by 4 bases and J by 4 bases, with 9 bases between them. The chain's CDR3 is CASSGVEYEQYF. The CDR3 DNA follows: TGTGCCAGCAGCGGTGTCGAGTACGAGCAGTACTTC.

The genes are TRBV5-4 and TRBJ2-3, with 12 nucleotides matching TRBD2. V lost 4 bases and J lost 1; bases outside the gene matches: 7. The CDR3 consists of 17 residues. Germline CDR1 and CDR2: SGHNT and YYREEE (reference sequence). Here the CDR3 DNA reads TGTGCCAGCAGCCGCCGACTAGCGGGAGATGGCACAGATACGCAGTATTTT. This encodes CASSRRLAGDGTDTQYF.

This chain uses TRBV30 with TRBJ2-7; D is perhaps TRBD1 (5 bases). The V end lost 4 bases, the J end lost 5 bases, and 15 bases lay between the germline ends. The CDR3 is made up of 13 amino acids. The germline gives CDR1 GTSNPN, CDR2 SVGIG (reference sequence). In DNA form, the CDR3 reads TGTGCCTGGACAGATGGCAGGGTCGACGAGCAGTACTTC. It is translated as CAWTDGRVDEQYF.

This chain joins TRBV21-1 and TRBJ2-3; the table calls TRBD2, which could not be checked here. TRBV21-1 is marked as a pseudogene. This CDR3 contains 18 residues. CDR3 bases: TGTGCCAGCAGCAAAGAGGTAGAGGCGGGAGGGCCGGGGGATACGCAGTATTTT. Its protein product is CASSKEVEAGGPGDTQYF.

This chain connects TRBV7-9 to TRBJ2-5; D might be TRBD1 or TRBD2, each matching 5 bases. Trimming cost V 5 bases and J 1 base, with 11 bases left between them. Germline V gives CDR1 SEHNR, CDR2 FQNEAQ (reference sequence). The length of the CDR3 is 14 residues. The CDR3 DNA follows: TGTGCCAGCAGCCCTCGGGACGCCCAAGAGACCCAGTACTTC. Translating gives CASSPRDAQETQYF.